Below, one TCR beta chain is given with its context. This record comes from a study of monozygotic twins with cystic fibrosis. Turning to the study itself: Libraries were built from about 3 micrograms of fragmented DNA using about 16 PCR cycles.

Assay used: immunoSEQ multiplex PCR; TCRdb lists only in-frame clones, some missing. The top ten hold 0.15% to 0.2% of the sample, which has 30,000 or so clones, around 96% seen once. This CDR3 is built from 15 residues. Germline V lookup: CDR1 MDHEN, CDR2 SYDVKM. V gave up 6 bases and J gave up 4 bases; unmatched junction bases: 8. The specimen was blood. J is TRBJ1-2 and V is TRBV28; TRBD1 matches 10 bases. This TCR was recovered from a girl aged 2 to 9 with cystic fibrosis. The CDR3 protein is CASSPGTGVLYGYTF. In DNA, the CDR3 is TGTGCCAGCAGCCCGGGGACAGGGGTTCTCTATGGCTACACCTTC.